This T cell receptor (beta chain) was recovered during a study of T cell responses to AZD1222 COVID-19 vaccine. Looking at the study overall: Second doses that came at about 4 or about 12 weeks were put together.

This clone was seen a single time. The antigen is not known. Per germline, CDR1 LGHNA and CDR2 YSLEER. Trimming removed 1 base from V and 6 bases from J, with 7 bases in between. The CDR3 length is 14 residues. Repertoires were generated with immunoSEQ multiplex PCR, while TCRdb's copy carries only in-frame clones and drops some. The sample includes 100,000 to 150,000 clones, 85% to 90% seen only once; the top ten take 20% to 25%. Whole-study results and caveats: With two AZD1222 doses given, Spike-specific TCR breadth and depth both rose. Across spike, vaccine-associated CD4 TCRs were found, dominant at 160-218 and 743-854. Baseline seropositives among AZD1222 recipients totaled only six or seven.

The chain combines TRBV4-3 with TRBJ1-6; D not certain. This TCR came from an adult in good health. This sample comprised peripheral blood, obtained on day 0 of AZD1222 vaccination. Here the CDR3 reads CASSQGKGNSPLHF. In DNA, the CDR3 is TGCGCCAGCAGCCAAGGCAAGGGTAATTCACCCCTCCACTTT.